This T cell receptor (beta chain) was profiled in a study of blood T cell repertoires in COVID-19. About the research overall: T cells, B-cell-depleted T cells, or PBMCs provided the cDNA or gDNA that served as material.

Exposed participants encountered a COVID-19 case during the 2 weeks preceding study entry. How the authors handled the data: Amplified reference gene primers provided the basis for estimating nucleated cell counts. Sequencing was performed with immunoSEQ multiplex PCR; in TCRdb, only in-frame clones are kept and a portion is missing. D and trimming come from the DNA, and the V and J calls and clone size come from that table. The sample has some 270,000 clones; roughly 81% are singletons. CDR3 length: 12 amino acids. Per the germline V gene, CDR1 is SQVTM and CDR2 is ANQGSEA. Trimming left V 3 bases short and J 2 bases short, with 7 bases between.

Sequencing used PBMCs or T cells enriched from blood (not recorded which). The chain recombines TRBV29-1 with TRBJ2-5; TRBD1 is a possible D gene (5 bases). The sequence was collected from a woman aged 50 to 60 who had been exposed to COVID-19. The CDR3 sequence: CSVDRAQETQYF. The DNA for the CDR3 is TGCAGCGTTGACAGGGCACAAGAGACCCAGTACTTC.